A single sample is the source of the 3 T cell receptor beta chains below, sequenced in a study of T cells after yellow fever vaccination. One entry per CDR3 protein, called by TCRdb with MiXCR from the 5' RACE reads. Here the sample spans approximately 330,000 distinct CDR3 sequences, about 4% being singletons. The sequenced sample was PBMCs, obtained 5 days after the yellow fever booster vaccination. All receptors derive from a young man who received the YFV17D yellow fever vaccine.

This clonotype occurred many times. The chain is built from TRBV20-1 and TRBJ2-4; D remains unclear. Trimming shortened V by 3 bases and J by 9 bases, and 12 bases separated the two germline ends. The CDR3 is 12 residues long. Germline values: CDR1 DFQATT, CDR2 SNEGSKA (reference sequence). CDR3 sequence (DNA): TGCAGTGCTAGCCCCGAACAGCGCATTCAGTACTTC. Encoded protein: CSASPEQRIQYF.

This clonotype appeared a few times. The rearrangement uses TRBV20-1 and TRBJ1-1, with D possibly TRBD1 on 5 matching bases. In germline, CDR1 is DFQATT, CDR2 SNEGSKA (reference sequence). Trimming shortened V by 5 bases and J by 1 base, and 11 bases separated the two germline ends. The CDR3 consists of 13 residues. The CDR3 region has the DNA TGCAGTGCTGTAAGGGACGAGAACACTGAAGCTTTCTTT. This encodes CSAVRDENTEAFF.

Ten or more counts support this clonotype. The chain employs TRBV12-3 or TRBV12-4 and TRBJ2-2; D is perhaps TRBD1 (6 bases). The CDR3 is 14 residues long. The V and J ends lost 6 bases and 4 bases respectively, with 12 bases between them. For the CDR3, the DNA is TGTGCCAGCAGCACAGGGTTTAGCACCGGGGAGCTGTTTTTT. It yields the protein CASSTGFSTGELFF.